This TCR beta chain was profiled in a study of T cell responses to AZD1222 COVID-19 vaccine. With regard to this clone: Its antigen is undetermined.

Per germline, CDR1 MNHEY and CDR2 SVGAGI. V lost 5 bases and J lost 0; bases outside the gene matches: 6. The CDR3 has 15 residues. General study findings and limits: Most donors were white British, females outnumbered males, and clonal diversity was possibly underestimated. Nearly half of spike-specific TCRs reportedly target unmutated variant regions. The study sampled repertoires only after the peak T cell response.

Only in-frame clones appear in the TCRdb table, and some are missing; sequencing was by immunoSEQ multiplex PCR. The repertoire includes approximately 140,000 clones, 82% of them detected once, and over 4% sits in the top ten. This specimen was peripheral blood, taken on day 0 of MenACWY control vaccination. This receptor was obtained from an adult in good health. V usage is TRBV6-5 and J usage is TRBJ1-1; 7 bases line up with TRBD1. The CDR3 bases are TGTGCCAGCAGTCGGACAGGAGGGGTGAACACTGAAGCTTTCTTT. The encoded protein is CASSRTGGVNTEAFF.